Presented here are 19 T cell receptor beta chains from one specimen sequenced in a study of T cells in Graves' hyperthyroidism and ophthalmopathy. Amplified regions were TCR beta CDR3 sequences from RNA transcripts. HTBI primers were the set used in a first-round RT-PCR of the TCR CDR3. TCRdb itself ran the multiplex PCR reads through MiXCR, one entry per CDR3 protein. The data hold about 770,000 distinct CDR3 sequences, with under 20% observed a single time. Sample: blood. Source of these receptors: a woman between 50 and 59 years old with Graves' hyperthyroidism that later progressed to Graves' ophthalmopathy.

This clonotype has a count of ten or more. The chain links TRBV20-1 to TRBJ2-1, with 7 bases lining up with TRBD1. In germline, CDR1 is DFQATT, CDR2 SNEGSKA (reference sequence). J gave up 4 bases and V 4 bases, and 4 bases lay outside the gene matches. This CDR3 has 13 residues. This chain's CDR3 is CSATGQSYNEQFF. In DNA, the CDR3 is TGCAGTGCTACGGGACAGTCATACAATGAGCAGTTCTTC.

A few counts support this clonotype. This chain uses TRBV19 with TRBJ2-2; tentatively, D is TRBD1 (7 bases). This CDR3 has 17 amino acids. The V and J ends lost 4 bases and 6 bases respectively, with 21 bases between them. CDR1 is LNHDA, CDR2 SQIVND, per germline (reference sequence). The CDR3 reads CASSNKNRGGFPGELFF. The CDR3 DNA reads TGTGCCAGTAGTAACAAAAACAGGGGAGGTTTCCCCGGGGAGCTGTTTTTT. Full variable domain (rest looked up from reference TRBV19 and TRBJ2-2): DGGITQSPKYLFRKEGQNVTLSCEQNLNHDAMYWYRQDPGQGLRLIYYSQIVNDFQKGDIAEGYSVSREKKESFPLTVTSAQKNPTAFYLCASSNKNRGGFPGELFFGEGSRLTVL.

The chain uses TRBV25-1 and TRBJ1-1; D is perhaps TRBD1 (6 bases). The CDR3 totals 15 residues. The germline CDR1 and CDR2 sequences are MGHDK and SYGVNS. V was clipped by 2 bases and J by 2 bases, with 12 bases between them. CDR3 region: CASSEEPGANTEAFF. Written as DNA, the CDR3 is TGTGCCAGCAGTGAAGAGCCGGGGGCAAACACTGAAGCTTTCTTT.

This clonotype was recorded at least ten times. The chain employs TRBV11-2 and TRBJ1-5; no firm D call. Germline-derived CDR1 and CDR2 are SGHAT and FQNNGV. The CDR3 loop spans 15 amino acids. Trimming took off 0 bases at V and 0 bases at J, with 6 bases between the two ends. In DNA, the CDR3 is TGTGCCAGCAGCTTAGATGAGTATAGCAATCAGCCCCAGCATTTT. Translated, it gives CASSLDEYSNQPQHF.

This clonotype was observed many times. This rearrangement joins TRBV30 to TRBJ2-3; D not certain. V lost 4 bases and J 1 base, leaving 3 bases between the germline ends. Per the germline V gene, CDR1 is GTSNPN and CDR2 is SVGIG (reference sequence). CDR3 length equals 11 residues. The CDR3 here is CAWKGTDTQYF. DNA of the CDR3: TGTGCCTGGAAGGGCACAGATACGCAGTATTTT.

This clonotype occurred once. The J gene is TRBJ2-6, the V gene TRBV19, with D perhaps being TRBD1 or TRBD2 (5 bases each). Deletions cut 0 bases from V and 1 base from J, with 16 bases between. CDR1 is LNHDA, CDR2 SQIVND, per germline (reference sequence). This CDR3 spans 19 amino acids. CDR3 amino acids: CASSIDWGRNPSGANVLTF. The CDR3 nucleotides are TGTGCCAGTAGTATAGACTGGGGACGGAATCCTTCTGGGGCCAACGTCCTGACTTTC.

This clonotype has more than one count but fewer than ten. The CDR3 sequence is CASSQSTGKNTEAFF. DNA for the CDR3: TGCGCCAGCAGCCAATCGACAGGGAAGAACACTGAAGCTTTCTTT. The rearrangement uses TRBV4-1 and TRBJ1-1, with 7 bases fitting TRBD1. The CDR3 has 15 amino acids. The trim removed 2 bases at V and 1 base at J, leaving 4 bases unmatched. The V gene's germline CDR1 is MGHRA and CDR2 YSYEKL.

This clonotype occurred a few times. The chain combines TRBV9 with TRBJ2-1; D is perhaps TRBD1 or TRBD2 (5 bases each). The CDR3 has 13 residues. Trimming left V 0 bases short and J 9 bases short, with 10 bases between. Germline CDR1 is SGDLS and CDR2 is YYNGEE. CDR3 residues: CASSVVRESEQFF. In DNA form, the CDR3 reads TGTGCCAGCAGCGTAGTCAGGGAGAGTGAGCAGTTCTTC.

In its sample, this clonotype was seen a few times. The J gene is TRBJ2-4, the V gene TRBV3-1; TRBD2 matches 7 bases. This CDR3 has 16 residues. The germline gives CDR1 LGHDT, CDR2 YNNKEL (reference sequence). Losses at the gene ends were 4 bases for V and 0 bases for J; bases not matched to a gene: 6. The CDR3 DNA is TGTGCCAGCAGCCGGACTAGTAAGATAGCCAAAAACATTCAGTACTTC. Its translation is CASSRTSKIAKNIQYF.

Turning to this clonotype: A junction boundary mismatches the germline segment, possibly from a read error. V usage is TRBV6-9 and J usage is TRBJ2-7; D is undetermined. CDR1 MNHGY and CDR2 SVAAGI come from the germline V gene. CDR3 length: 13 amino acids. The DNA for the CDR3 is TGTGTCAGCAGTTACCAGGTTTCCTACGAGCAGTACTTC. Encoded protein: CVSSYQVSYEQYF.

This clonotype was seen repeatedly, ten times or more. CDR3: CASSLGENNEQFF. DNA for the CDR3: TGTGCCAGCAGCTTAGGAGAGAACAATGAGCAGTTCTTC. The V gene is TRBV7-9, the J gene TRBJ2-1, with D unresolved. The germline V and J ends were trimmed by 1 base and 5 bases, with 6 bases remaining between them. Germline-derived CDR1 and CDR2 are SEHNR and FQNEAQ (reference sequence). CDR3 length: 13 amino acids.

The rearrangement uses TRBV14 and TRBJ2-1; weak D call: TRBD2 (5 bases). Germline CDR1 reads SGHDN; CDR2 reads FVKESK. The CDR3 runs 14 residues. V lost 3 bases to trimming and J lost 7 bases, with 13 bases between them. CDR3: CASSHTSGTNEQFF. In DNA form, the CDR3 reads TGTGCCAGCAGCCACACGTCGGGAACGAATGAGCAGTTCTTC.

The chain carries TRBV15 and TRBJ2-1; TRBD1 agrees at 9 bases. The germline gives CDR1 LNHNV, CDR2 YYDKDF (reference sequence). The CDR3 loop spans 16 amino acids. Trimming cost V 5 bases and J 8 bases; bases outside gene matches: 13. In DNA, the CDR3 is TGTGCCACCAGCTCCGACGAGACAGGGGGATGGCATGAGCAGTTCTTC. Translated, it gives CATSSDETGGWHEQFF.

The rearrangement uses TRBV10-3 and TRBJ1-1, with D maybe TRBD1 (5 bases). V was clipped by 2 bases and J by 0 bases, with 7 bases between them. Germline CDR1 ENHRY, CDR2 SYGVKD. The CDR3 covers 14 residues. The DNA for the CDR3 is TGTGCCATCAGTGAGCGACAGTTGAACACTGAAGCTTTCTTT. Protein: CAISERQLNTEAFF.

At least ten counts were recorded for this clonotype. The V gene is TRBV28, the J gene TRBJ1-1; D gene unclear. This CDR3 has 14 residues. The V and J ends lost 2 bases and 1 base respectively, with 8 bases between them. Germline V CDR1 and CDR2: MDHEN, SYDVKM. The chain's CDR3 is CASSLGSPNTEAFF. The CDR3, as DNA: TGTGCCAGCAGTTTAGGTTCCCCGAACACTGAAGCTTTCTTT.

This clonotype was recorded at least ten times. The chain joins TRBV13 to TRBJ1-6; D unresolved. The CDR3 sequence is 15 residues long. Germline CDR1 reads PRHDT; CDR2 reads FYEKMQ (reference sequence). V shed 0 bases and J shed 6 bases, with 9 bases lying between them. DNA for the CDR3: TGTGCCAGCAGCTTAGGCGGAGGACGTAATTCACCCCTCCACTTT. Translation: CASSLGGGRNSPLHF.

The J gene is TRBJ1-5, the V gene TRBV27, with unresolved D. The CDR3 covers 12 residues. Germline values: CDR1 MNHEY, CDR2 SMNVEV (reference sequence). Trimming removed 8 bases at V and 4 bases at J, with 9 bases between. Here the CDR3 DNA reads TGTGCCAGCGGGGTAGGGAATCAGCCCCAGCATTTT. Translating gives CASGVGNQPQHF.

In the case of this clonotype: A much larger clone lies one base from this, so it may be a read error. V gene TRBV6-2 or TRBV6-3 combines with J gene TRBJ1-2; tentative D call: TRBD1 (5 bases). The CDR3 spans 14 residues. Germline V lookup: CDR1 MNHEY, CDR2 SVGEGT. Written as DNA, the CDR3 is TGTGCCAGCAGTGCCCACAAGCGAGGGGTTGGCTACGCCTTC. Encoded protein: CASSAHKRGVGYAF.

At least ten counts were recorded for this clonotype. At one boundary the junction diverges from the germline segment, which might be a read error. The chain couples TRBV12-3 or TRBV12-4 to TRBJ2-7, with 9 bases that match TRBD2. This CDR3 has 14 residues. The CDR3 is CASSLAGLPYEQYF. CDR3 sequence (DNA): TGTGCCAGCAGTCTAGCGGGGCTCCCCTACGAGCAGTACTTC.